Below are 5 T cell receptor beta chains sequenced from a single sample in a study of beta chain features in type 1 diabetes. The entirety of the isolated RNA underwent reverse transcription, so expressed TCRB transcripts were sequenced. Only in-frame clones appear in the TCRdb table, and some are missing; sequencing was by immunoSEQ multiplex PCR. Of some 200,000 clones in the sample, 16% are singletons; the top ten hold approximately 0.086%. Their antigen targets remain unknown. General study results and limits: The study found moderately but significantly shorter TCRB CDR3s in all four CD4+ subsets of Type 1 diabetes patients.

The sample comprised naive CD4+ T cells from blood. The source of these receptors is a man between 25 and 39 years old with type 1 diabetes.

This clone came up a few times. The chain is built from TRBV30 and TRBJ1-1; D not resolved. V lost 4 bases to trimming and J lost 7 bases, with 16 bases between them. The CDR3 runs to 13 residues. Germline CDR1 and CDR2: GTSNPN and SVGIG (reference sequence). CDR3 in DNA: TGTGCCTGGACCCGCGGGAGGGTTGATGAAGCTTTCTTT. Encoded protein: CAWTRGRVDEAFF.

The table lists this clone with a count of one. This chain uses TRBV7-9 with TRBJ2-3, with a possible D match to TRBD1 (6 bases). V shed 0 bases and J shed 1 base, with 14 bases lying between them. This CDR3 has 17 residues. Germline V gives CDR1 SEHNR, CDR2 FQNEAQ (reference sequence). The CDR3 DNA sequence: TGTGCCAGCAGCTTAGCCCTACAGGGTTACGGCACAGATACGCAGTATTTT. The encoded protein is CASSLALQGYGTDTQYF.

The chain employs TRBV18 and TRBJ1-4; possibly TRBD1 for D (6 bases). The V gene lost 0 bases and the J gene lost 7 bases, with 24 bases spanning the gap. In germline, CDR1 is KGHSH, CDR2 LQKENI. This CDR3 comprises 19 residues. The CDR3, as DNA: TGTGCCAGCTCACCACCGGGCCTCGACCTCTCGGGGGGCGGTGAAAAACTGTTTTTT. This encodes CASSPPGLDLSGGGEKLFF. Based on the CDR3 plus reference TRBV18 and TRBJ1-4, the full variable domain is NAGVMQNPRHLVRRRGQEARLRCSPMKGHSHVYWYRQLPEEGLKFMVYLQKENIIDESGMPKERFSAEFPKEGPSILRIQQVVRGDSAAYFCASSPPGLDLSGGGEKLFFGSGTQLSVL.

This clone occurred a few times. The rearrangement uses TRBV15 and TRBJ2-5; a weak D match, TRBD2 (6 bases). The CDR3 consists of 15 residues. Per the germline V gene, CDR1 is LNHNV and CDR2 is YYDKDF (reference sequence). V was trimmed by 2 bases and J by 3 bases, leaving 13 bases between them. CDR3 sequence (DNA): TGTGCCACCAGCAGACACGGAGGGCCGAAAGAGACCCAGTACTTC. This encodes CATSRHGGPKETQYF.

The chain recombines TRBV30 with TRBJ2-7, with a tentative D call TRBD1 (5 bases). Looked up from germline, CDR1 is GTSNPN and CDR2 is SVGIG (reference sequence). The CDR3 is 12 residues long. Trimming shortened V by 5 bases and J by 4 bases, and 12 bases separated the two germline ends. CDR3 region: CAWGPQGYEQYF. The CDR3 DNA sequence: TGTGCCTGGGGGCCCCAGGGTTACGAGCAGTACTTC.